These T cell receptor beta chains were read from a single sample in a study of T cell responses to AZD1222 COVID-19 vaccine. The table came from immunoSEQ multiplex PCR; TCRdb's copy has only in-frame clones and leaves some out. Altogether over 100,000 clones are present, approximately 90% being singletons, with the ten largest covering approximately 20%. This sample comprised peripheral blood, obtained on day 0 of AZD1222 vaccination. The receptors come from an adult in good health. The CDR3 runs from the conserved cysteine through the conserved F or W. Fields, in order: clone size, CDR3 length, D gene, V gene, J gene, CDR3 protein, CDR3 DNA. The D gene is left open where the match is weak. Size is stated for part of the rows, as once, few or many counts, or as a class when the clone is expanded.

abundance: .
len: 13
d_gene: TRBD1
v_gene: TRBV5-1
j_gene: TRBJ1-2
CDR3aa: CASSFPTGGGYTF
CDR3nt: TGCGCCAGCAGCTTTCCGACAGGGGGAGGCTACACCTTC

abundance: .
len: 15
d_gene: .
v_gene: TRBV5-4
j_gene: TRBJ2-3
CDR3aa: CASSTNSASTDTQYF
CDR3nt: TGTGCCAGCAGCACCAACAGTGCTAGCACAGATACGCAGTATTTT

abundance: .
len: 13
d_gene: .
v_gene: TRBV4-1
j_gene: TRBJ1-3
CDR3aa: CASSRGHINTIYF
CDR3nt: TGCGCCAGCAGCCGGGGACATATCAACACCATATATTTT

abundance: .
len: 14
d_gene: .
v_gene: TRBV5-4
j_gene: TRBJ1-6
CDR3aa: CASSLGTGGSPLHF
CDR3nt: TGTGCCAGCAGCTTGGGGACCGGTGGTTCACCCCTCCACTTT

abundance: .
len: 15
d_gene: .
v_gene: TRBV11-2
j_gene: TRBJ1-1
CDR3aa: CASSTAGRMNTEAFF
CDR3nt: TGTGCCAGCAGCACAGCGGGACGGATGAACACTGAAGCTTTCTTT

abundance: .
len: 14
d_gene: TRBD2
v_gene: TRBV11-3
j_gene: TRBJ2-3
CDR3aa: CASSRGGGTDTQYF
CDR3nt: TGTGCCAGCAGCCGCGGGGGGGGCACAGATACGCAGTATTTT

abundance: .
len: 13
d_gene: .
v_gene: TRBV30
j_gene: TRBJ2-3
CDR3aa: CAWSSSSSDTQYF
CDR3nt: TGTGCCTGGAGTTCTAGTAGTTCTGATACGCAGTATTTT

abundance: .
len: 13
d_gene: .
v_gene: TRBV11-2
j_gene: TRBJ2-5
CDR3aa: CASSLSVGETQYF
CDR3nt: TGTGCCAGCAGCTTATCAGTAGGAGAGACCCAGTACTTC

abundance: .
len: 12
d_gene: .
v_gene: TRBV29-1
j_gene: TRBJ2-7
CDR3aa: CSVGTVTYEQYF
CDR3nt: TGCAGCGTTGGGACAGTTACCTACGAGCAGTACTTC

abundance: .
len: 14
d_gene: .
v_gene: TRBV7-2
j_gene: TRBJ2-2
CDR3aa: CASSFTANTGELFF
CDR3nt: TGTGCCAGCAGCTTTACCGCGAACACCGGGGAGCTGTTTTTT

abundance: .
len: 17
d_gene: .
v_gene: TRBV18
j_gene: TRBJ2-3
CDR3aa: CASSTTTGLGSTDTQYF
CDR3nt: TGTGCCAGCTCAACCACCACAGGTCTAGGGAGCACAGATACGCAGTATTTT

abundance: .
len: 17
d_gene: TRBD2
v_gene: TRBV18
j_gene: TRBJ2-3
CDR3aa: CASSPPGLAGNLDTQYF
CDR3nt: TGTGCCAGCTCACCTCCAGGACTAGCGGGGAATTTAGATACGCAGTATTTT

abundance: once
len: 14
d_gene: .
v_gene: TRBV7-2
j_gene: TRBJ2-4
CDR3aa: CASSLGPGARIQYF
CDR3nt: TGTGCCAGCAGCTTAGGACCGGGGGCGCGGATCCAGTACTTC

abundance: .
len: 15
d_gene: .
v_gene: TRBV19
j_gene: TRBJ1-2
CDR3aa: CASSDQGPSGYGYTF
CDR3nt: TGTGCCAGTAGTGACCAAGGACCTAGCGGCTATGGCTACACCTTC

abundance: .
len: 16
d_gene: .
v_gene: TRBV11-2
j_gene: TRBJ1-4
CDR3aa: CASSLTGEPTNEKLFF
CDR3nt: TGTGCCAGCAGCTTAACCGGGGAGCCAACTAATGAAAAACTGTTTTTT

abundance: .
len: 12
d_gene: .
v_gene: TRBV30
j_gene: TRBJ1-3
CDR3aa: CAWSVPGYTIYF
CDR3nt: TGTGCCTGGAGTGTACCAGGTTACACCATATATTTT

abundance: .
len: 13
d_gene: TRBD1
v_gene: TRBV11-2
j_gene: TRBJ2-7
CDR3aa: CASSLGQDYEQYF
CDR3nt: TGTGCCAGCAGCTTGGGACAGGACTACGAGCAGTACTTC

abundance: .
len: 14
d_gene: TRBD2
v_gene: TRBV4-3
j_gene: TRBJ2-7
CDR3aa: CASSEGLAGLEQYF
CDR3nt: TGCGCCAGCAGCGAAGGACTAGCGGGCCTCGAGCAGTACTTC

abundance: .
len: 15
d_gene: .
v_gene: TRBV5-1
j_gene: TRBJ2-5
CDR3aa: CASSLGGAQQETQYF
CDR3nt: TGCGCCAGCAGCTTGGGAGGTGCGCAGCAAGAGACCCAGTACTTC

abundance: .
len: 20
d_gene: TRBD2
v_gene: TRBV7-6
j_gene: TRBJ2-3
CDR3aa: CASSQLGTSGGHTSPDTQYF
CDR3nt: TGTGCCAGCAGCCAATTAGGGACTAGCGGGGGGCACACCAGCCCCGATACGCAGTATTTT

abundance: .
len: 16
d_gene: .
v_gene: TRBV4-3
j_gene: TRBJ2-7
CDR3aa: CASSQEAAGASYEQYF
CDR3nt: TGCGCCAGCAGCCAAGAAGCGGCGGGGGCCTCCTACGAGCAGTACTTC

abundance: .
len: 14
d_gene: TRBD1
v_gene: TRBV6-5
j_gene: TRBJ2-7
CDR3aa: CASSSRDRGYEQYF
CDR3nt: TGTGCCAGCAGTAGCCGGGACAGGGGGTACGAGCAGTACTTC

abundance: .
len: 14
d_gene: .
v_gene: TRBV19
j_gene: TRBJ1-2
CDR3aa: CASSIPPAIDGYTF
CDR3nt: TGTGCCAGTAGTATACCCCCGGCTATTGATGGCTACACCTTC

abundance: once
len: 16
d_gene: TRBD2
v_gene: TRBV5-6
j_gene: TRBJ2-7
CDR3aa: CASSLVVRGGGYEQYF
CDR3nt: TGTGCCAGCAGCTTGGTGGTTCGCGGGGGAGGCTACGAGCAGTACTTC

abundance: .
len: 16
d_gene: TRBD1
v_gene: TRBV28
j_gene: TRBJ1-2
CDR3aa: CASSPHALGQGRGYTF
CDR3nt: TGTGCCAGCAGTCCGCACGCCTTGGGACAGGGAAGAGGCTACACCTTC

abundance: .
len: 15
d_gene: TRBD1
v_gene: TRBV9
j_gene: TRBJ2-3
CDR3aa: CASSAGTGFVDTQYF
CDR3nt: TGTGCCAGCAGCGCCGGGACAGGGTTTGTGGATACGCAGTATTTT

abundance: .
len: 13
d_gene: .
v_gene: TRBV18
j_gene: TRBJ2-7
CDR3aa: CASSPRTAYEQYF
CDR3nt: TGTGCCAGCTCACCAAGGACAGCTTACGAGCAGTACTTC

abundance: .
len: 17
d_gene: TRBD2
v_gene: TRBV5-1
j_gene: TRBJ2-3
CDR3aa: CASSLTRLAGSVNTQYF
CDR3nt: TGCGCCAGCAGCTTGACTCGACTAGCGGGATCGGTGAATACGCAGTATTTT

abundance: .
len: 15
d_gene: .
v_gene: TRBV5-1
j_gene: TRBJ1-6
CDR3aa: CASSLSGSYNSPLHF
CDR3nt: TGCGCCAGCAGCTTGTCAGGCTCCTATAATTCACCCCTCCACTTT

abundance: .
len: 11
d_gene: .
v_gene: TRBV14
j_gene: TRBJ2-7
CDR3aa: CASSLASEQYF
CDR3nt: TGTGCCAGCAGCCTAGCTTCCGAGCAGTACTTC

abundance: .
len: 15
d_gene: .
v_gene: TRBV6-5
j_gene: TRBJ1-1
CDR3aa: CASSYSEAGSTEAFF
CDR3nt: TGTGCCAGCAGTTACTCTGAGGCGGGGAGCACTGAAGCTTTCTTT

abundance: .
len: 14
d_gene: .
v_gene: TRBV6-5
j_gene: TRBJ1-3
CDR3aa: CASSRSHSGNTIYF
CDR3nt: TGTGCCAGCAGCCGCAGTCACTCTGGAAACACCATATATTTT

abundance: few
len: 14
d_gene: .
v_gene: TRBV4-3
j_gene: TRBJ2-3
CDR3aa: CASSQDAGTDTQYF
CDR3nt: TGCGCCAGCAGCCAAGATGCTGGCACAGATACGCAGTATTTT

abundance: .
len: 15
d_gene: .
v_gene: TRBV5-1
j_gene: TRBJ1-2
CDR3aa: CASSLGGRGTYGYTF
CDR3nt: TGCGCCAGCAGCTTGGGCGGCAGGGGAACCTATGGCTACACCTTC

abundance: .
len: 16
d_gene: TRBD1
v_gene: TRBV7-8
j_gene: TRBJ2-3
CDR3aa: CASSLFRDSSTDTQYF
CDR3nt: TGTGCCAGCAGCCTCTTCCGGGACAGTTCCACAGATACGCAGTATTTT

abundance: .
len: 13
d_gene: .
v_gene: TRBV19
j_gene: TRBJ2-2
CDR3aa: CASSNPNTGELFF
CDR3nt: TGTGCCAGTAGTAACCCGAACACCGGGGAGCTGTTTTTT

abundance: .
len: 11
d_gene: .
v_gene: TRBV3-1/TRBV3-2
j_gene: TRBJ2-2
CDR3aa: CASSQAGELFF
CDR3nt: TGTGCCAGCAGCCAAGCCGGGGAGCTGTTTTTT

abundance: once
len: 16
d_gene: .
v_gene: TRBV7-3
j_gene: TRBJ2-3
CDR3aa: CASSFYAAKGTDTQYF
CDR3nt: TGTGCCAGCAGCTTCTACGCGGCGAAGGGCACAGATACGCAGTATTTT

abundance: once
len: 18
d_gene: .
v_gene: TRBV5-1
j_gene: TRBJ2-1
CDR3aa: CASSKGYTGFNMKDEQFF
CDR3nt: TGCGCCAGCAGCAAGGGGTACACAGGGTTCAATATGAAGGATGAGCAGTTCTTC

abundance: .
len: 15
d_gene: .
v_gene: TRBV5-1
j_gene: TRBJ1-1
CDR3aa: CASSRQGLGDTEAFF
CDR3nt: TGCGCCAGCAGCCGGCAGGGCCTGGGGGACACTGAAGCTTTCTTT

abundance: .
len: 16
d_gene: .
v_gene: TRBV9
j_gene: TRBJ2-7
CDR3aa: CASSPGPDFSSYEQYF
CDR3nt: TGTGCCAGCAGCCCCGGCCCGGATTTCAGCTCCTACGAGCAGTACTTC

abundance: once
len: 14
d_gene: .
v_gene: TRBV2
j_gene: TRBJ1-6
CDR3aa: CASMDGSYNSPLHF
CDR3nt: TGTGCCAGCATGGACGGTTCCTATAATTCACCCCTCCACTTT

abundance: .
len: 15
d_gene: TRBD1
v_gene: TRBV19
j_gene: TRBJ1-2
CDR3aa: CASSILGQAGGGYTF
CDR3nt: TGTGCCAGTAGTATTTTGGGACAGGCCGGCGGCGGCTACACCTTC

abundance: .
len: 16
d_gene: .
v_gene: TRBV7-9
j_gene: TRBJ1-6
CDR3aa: CASSLASSYRNSPLHF
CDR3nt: TGTGCCAGCAGCTTAGCTTCCAGCTACAGGAATTCACCCCTCCACTTT

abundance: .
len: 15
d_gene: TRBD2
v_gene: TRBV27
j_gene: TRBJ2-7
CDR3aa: CASSFLASGGDEQYF
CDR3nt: TGTGCCAGCAGTTTCTTGGCTAGCGGGGGGGACGAGCAGTACTTC

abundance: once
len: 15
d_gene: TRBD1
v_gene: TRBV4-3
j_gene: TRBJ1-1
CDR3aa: CASSRLTGEYTEAFF
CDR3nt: TGCGCCAGCAGCCGCCTGACAGGGGAGTACACTGAAGCTTTCTTT

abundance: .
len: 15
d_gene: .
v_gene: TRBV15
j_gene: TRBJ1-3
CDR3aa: CATSIKGRLGNTIYF
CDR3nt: TGTGCCACCAGCATAAAGGGACGCCTTGGAAACACCATATATTTT

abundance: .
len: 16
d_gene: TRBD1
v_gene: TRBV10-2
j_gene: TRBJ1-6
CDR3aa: CASRQDRVNYHSPLHF
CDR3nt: TGCGCCAGCAGGCAAGACAGGGTAAACTATCATTCACCCCTCCACTTT

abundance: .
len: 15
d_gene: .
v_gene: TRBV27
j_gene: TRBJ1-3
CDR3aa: CASSLLAGAGNTIYF
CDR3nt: TGTGCCAGCAGTTTACTGGCAGGGGCTGGAAACACCATATATTTT